The 21 T cell receptor beta chains reported below all come from one sample, sequenced in a study of post-analysis software for immune sequencing data. The antigens for these receptors are not known. The study, taken as a whole, reports: TRBV5-6, TRBV5-1 and TRBV20-1 were among four to six TRBV segments more frequent in patients than controls.

The authors incorporated unique molecular identifiers into the TCR beta cDNA libraries. TCRdb reprocessed the PCR reads with MiXCR, giving one entry per CDR3 protein. The sample lists 600,000 to 750,000 distinct CDR3 sequences; over 45% were seen once. The sample consisted of blood. Source of these receptors: a girl aged 2 to 10 with multiple sclerosis.

Remarks on this clonotype: One end of the junction varies from germline; a read error may be responsible. The rearrangement joins TRBV6-2 or TRBV6-3 to TRBJ2-1, with 7 bases that match TRBD2. Per germline, CDR1 MNHEY and CDR2 SVGEGT. The CDR3 covers 14 residues. In DNA, the CDR3 is TGTACCAGCAGAACACGGACTAGGAACAATGAGCAGTTCTTC. It is translated as CTSRTRTRNNEQFF.

The chain has TRBV20-1 and TRBJ2-3; 7 bases align to TRBD2. Per germline, CDR1 DFQATT and CDR2 SNEGSKA (reference sequence). The CDR3 has 14 amino acids. The J segment lost 5 bases and the V segment lost 2 bases, leaving 7 bases of the junction unmatched. This CDR3 is CSARRAGVGDTQYF. CDR3 in DNA: TGCAGTGCTAGAAGGGCGGGGGTAGGAGATACGCAGTATTTT.

The rearrangement links TRBV20-1 to TRBJ2-1; 9 bases are shared with TRBD2. The V gene end was trimmed by 1 base and the J gene end by 6 bases; junction bases not matched to a gene: 7. The CDR3 loop spans 15 amino acids. CDR1 and CDR2 (germline): DFQATT, SNEGSKA (reference sequence). CDR3 sequence (DNA): TGCAGTGCTAGAGTTACGCGGGGGGGCCTCAATGAGCAGTTCTTC. Amino acids: CSARVTRGGLNEQFF.

The genes are TRBV6-1 and TRBJ2-1, with 9 bases that match TRBD1. The CDR3 loop spans 15 amino acids. CDR1 is MNHNS and CDR2 is SASEGT in the germline V gene. The junction had 6 bases not matched to a gene; V was cut back by 4 bases and J by 5 bases. CDR3 nucleotide sequence: TGTGCCAGCAGTGTCGGGGACAGGGTACACAATGAGCAGTTCTTC. Translation: CASSVGDRVHNEQFF.

The chain joins TRBV19 to TRBJ2-4; 8 positions agree with TRBD2. With 5 bases clipped from V and 8 bases from J, the junction kept 11 bases outside the gene matches. There are 15 residues in the CDR3. CDR1 and CDR2 (germline): LNHDA, SQIVND (reference sequence). The CDR3 DNA follows: TGTGCCAGTAGTCAGGGGCAGTCGGGGGGGGACATTCAGTACTTC. This gives the protein CASSQGQSGGDIQYF.

The chain couples TRBV29-1 to TRBJ2-3; no definite D call. Germline-derived CDR1 and CDR2 are SQVTM and ANQGSEA. The CDR3 covers 12 residues. The V gene lost 7 bases and the J gene lost 2 bases, with 10 bases spanning the gap. The CDR3 DNA follows: TGCAGCGCCGAGACGAACACAGATACGCAGTATTTT. Translated: CSAETNTDTQYF.

The rearrangement joins TRBV9 to TRBJ2-3; no reliable D call. From germline, CDR1 is SGDLS and CDR2 YYNGEE. V gave up 1 base and J gave up 14 bases, with 17 bases separating them. CDR3 size: 13 residues. CDR3 protein: CASSVLWQVMAYF. DNA of the CDR3: TGTGCCAGCAGCGTACTATGGCAGGTGATGGCGTATTTT.

In its sample, this clonotype was seen a few times. This rearrangement joins TRBV29-1 to TRBJ2-1; 9 bases line up with TRBD1. Germline trimming cut 6 bases from V and 8 bases from J; bases unmatched to any gene: 8. Germline CDR1 SQVTM, CDR2 ANQGSEA. CDR3 size: 13 residues. CDR3 in amino acids: CSVGTGPGDEQFF. CDR3 in DNA: TGCAGCGTAGGGACAGGGCCCGGCGATGAGCAGTTCTTC.

V usage is TRBV10-3 and J usage is TRBJ1-2; D unresolved. V was shortened by 6 bases and J by 6 bases, with 14 bases between the two germline ends. The CDR3 totals 13 residues. Germline assignment: CDR1 ENHRY and CDR2 SYGVKD. The CDR3 DNA reads as TGTGCCATCAGGATCGGACCGACGGATGGCTACACCTTC. Translating gives CAIRIGPTDGYTF.

This clonotype was found many times. The V gene is TRBV6-5, the J gene TRBJ2-6; no definite D call. The V gene lost 7 bases and the J gene lost 0 bases, with 1 base spanning the gap. Germline V gives CDR1 MNHEY, CDR2 SVGAGI. The CDR3 is 12 amino acids. Written as DNA, the CDR3 is TGTGCCAGCACCTCTGGGGCCAACGTCCTGACTTTC. Its translation: CASTSGANVLTF.

J is TRBJ1-1 and V is TRBV6-5, with a weak D call TRBD1 (5 bases). This CDR3 is built from 14 residues. CDR1 is MNHEY, CDR2 SVGAGI, per germline. V lost 4 bases, J lost 5 bases, and 14 bases lay in between. In DNA, the CDR3 is TGTGCCAGCAGTTCCCTAGGGCAGGGTACTGAAGCTTTCTTT. This sequence encodes CASSSLGQGTEAFF.

The sample holds a few counts of this clonotype. The chain uses TRBV12-5 and TRBJ2-1; D is unresolved. The germline V and J ends were trimmed by 6 bases and 5 bases, with 17 bases remaining between them. CDR1 LGHNT and CDR2 FRNRAP come from the germline V gene. CDR3 size: 15 residues. Here the CDR3 reads CASGPGIGSHNEQFF. DNA of the CDR3: TGTGCTAGTGGCCCTGGGATAGGATCCCACAATGAGCAGTTCTTC.

This chain uses TRBV20-1 with TRBJ1-6; TRBD1 agrees at 7 bases. Germline V CDR1 and CDR2: DFQATT, SNEGSKA (reference sequence). The ends lost 6 bases at V and 4 bases at J; junction bases unmatched: 6. This CDR3 is built from 14 residues. CDR3 sequence: CSALEGAYNSPLHF. The CDR3 coding sequence is TGCAGTGCCCTGGAGGGGGCGTATAATTCACCCCTCCACTTT.

This clonotype came up once. The rearrangement uses TRBV27 and TRBJ2-5; the D gene is possibly TRBD1 (6 bases). The CDR3 covers 14 residues. V was clipped by 5 bases and J by 5 bases, with 15 bases between them. Germline V gene data show CDR1 as MNHEY and CDR2 as SMNVEV (reference sequence). DNA of the CDR3: TGTGCCAGCAGTCCGCGACAGGATCGGGAGACCCAGTACTTC. Protein sequence: CASSPRQDRETQYF.

This chain links TRBV5-5 with TRBJ2-5, with 10 bases that match TRBD2. The CDR3 contains 16 residues. Germline CDR1 and CDR2: SGHKS and YYEKEE (reference sequence). Germline trimming cut 4 bases from V and 4 bases from J; bases unmatched to any gene: 10. The CDR3 spells CASSLAGVIVSETQYF. CDR3 in DNA: TGTGCCAGCAGCCTAGCGGGAGTTATTGTTTCAGAGACCCAGTACTTC.

The chain joins TRBV11-2 to TRBJ2-3, with D unclear. V lost 5 bases and J lost 4, with 7 bases in between. In germline, CDR1 is SGHAT, CDR2 FQNNGV. The CDR3 has 12 amino acids. CDR3 amino acids: CASSRLSDTQYF. The CDR3 region has the DNA TGTGCCAGCAGCCGGCTATCAGATACGCAGTATTTT.

V gene TRBV2 combines with J gene TRBJ2-1, with 8 bases that match TRBD2. CDR1 SNHLY and CDR2 FYNNEI come from the germline V gene. This CDR3 is 15 amino acids long. V was pared by 7 bases and J by 4 bases, with 9 bases of the junction left unmatched. CDR3: CASKVSGTSYNEQFF. Here the CDR3 DNA reads TGTGCCAGCAAGGTTAGCGGGACTTCGTACAATGAGCAGTTCTTC.

J is TRBJ1-1 and V is TRBV15; no clear D. The CDR3 is 12 residues long. In germline, CDR1 is LNHNV, CDR2 YYDKDF (reference sequence). V was shortened by 1 base and J by 4 bases, with 4 bases between the two germline ends. The CDR3 DNA sequence: TGTGCCACCAGCAGAGGGGTCACTGAAGCTTTCTTT. It is translated as CATSRGVTEAFF.

The V call is TRBV29-1, the J call TRBJ2-5, with D perhaps given as TRBD1 or TRBD2 (5 bases each). The V gene's germline CDR1 is SQVTM and CDR2 ANQGSEA. The CDR3 spans 12 residues. In nucleotides, the CDR3 is TGCAGTGCTACGAAGGGGACGGAGACCCAGTACTTC. Translating gives CSATKGTETQYF.

The V call is TRBV7-3, the J call TRBJ2-3, with TRBD2 matching over 7 bases. Germline V gives CDR1 SGHTA, CDR2 FQGTGA. This CDR3 has 18 amino acids. The V gene end was trimmed by 0 bases and the J gene end by 2 bases; junction bases not matched to a gene: 11. Here the CDR3 reads CASSLTPVGGNPTDTQYF. CDR3 nucleotide sequence: TGTGCCAGCAGCTTAACCCCCGTCGGGGGGAATCCCACAGATACGCAGTATTTT. Based on the CDR3 plus reference TRBV7-3 and TRBJ2-3, the full variable domain is GAGVSQTPSNKVTEKGKYVELRCDPISGHTALYWYRQSLGQGPEFLIYFQGTGAADDSGLPNDRFFAVRPEGSVSTLKIQRTERGDSAVYLCASSLTPVGGNPTDTQYFGPGTRLTVL.

The chain joins TRBV5-1 to TRBJ1-2; 8 bases are shared with TRBD1. Germline loops: CDR1 SGHRS, CDR2 YFSETQ. The CDR3 loop spans 14 amino acids. V shed 4 bases, J shed 9 bases, and the junction held 11 bases outside the gene matches. CDR3 sequence reads: CASSPVGQGARYTF. The CDR3 region has the DNA TGCGCCAGCAGCCCCGTAGGGCAGGGGGCCCGCTACACCTTC.